One sample yielded the 24 T cell receptor beta chains listed below, sequenced in a study of identical twins. TCRdb ran MiXCR on the 5' RACE reads and lists one entry per CDR3 protein. Here the sample spans under 500,000 distinct CDR3 sequences, more than 13% being singletons. The same data also went into a second study, on yellow fever vaccine responses in identical twins.

What was sequenced was CD4+ T cells sorted from blood. The receptors were gathered from a woman under 30 in good health.

This sequence joins TRBV2 and TRBJ2-6; possibly TRBD1 for D (5 bases). Germline values: CDR1 SNHLY, CDR2 FYNNEI. Trimming removed 5 bases at V and 13 bases at J, with 9 bases between. The CDR3 contains 11 residues. The CDR3 nucleotides are TGTGCCAGCAGTCCTAGACAGGTCCTGACTTTC. Its translation is CASSPRQVLTF.

The table lists this clonotype with a few counts. V and J are TRBV7-9 and TRBJ1-1; D gene unclear. The V gene lost 1 base and the J gene lost 3 bases, with 6 bases spanning the gap. CDR1 and CDR2 (germline): SEHNR, FQNEAQ (reference sequence). The CDR3 runs 13 residues. The CDR3 DNA is TGTGCCAGCAGCTTAGTCTTGGACACTGAAGCTTTCTTT. Translating gives CASSLVLDTEAFF.

This clonotype was recorded only once. The chain carries TRBV2 and TRBJ1-6; a weak D match, TRBD1 (5 bases). Trimming shortened V by 11 bases and J by 6 bases, and 14 bases separated the two germline ends. Germline-derived CDR1 and CDR2 are SNHLY and FYNNEI. This CDR3 is built from 13 residues. CDR3 sequence: CALRRTLNSPLHF. CDR3 coding DNA: TGTGCCCTGAGACGGACACTTAATTCACCCCTCCACTTT. Variable domain in full (rest from reference TRBV2 and TRBJ1-6): EPEVTQTPSHQVTQMGQEVILRCVPISNHLYFYWYRQILGQKVEFLVSFYNNEISEKSEIFDDQFSVERPDGSNFTLKIRSTKLEDSAMYFCALRRTLNSPLHFGNGTRLTVT.

This clonotype showed up many times. The chain recombines TRBV3-1 with TRBJ2-2; D might be TRBD1 (6 bases). V lost 3 bases and J lost 7, with 12 bases in between. This CDR3 has 14 amino acids. Germline CDR1 reads LGHDT; CDR2 reads YNNKEL (reference sequence). CDR3 loop: CASSQKQGRGELFF. The CDR3 DNA reads as TGTGCCAGCAGCCAGAAACAGGGACGCGGGGAGCTGTTTTTT.

There are a few counts of this clonotype. This chain uses TRBV29-1 with TRBJ2-3; D is perhaps TRBD2 (5 bases). Germline V gene sequence: CDR1 SQVTM, CDR2 ANQGSEA. V was pared by 6 bases and J by 3 bases, with 25 bases between. The CDR3 sequence is 17 residues long. The CDR3 DNA follows: TGCAGCGTAACGACTAACATGGACGGCCTAGGGACAGATACGCAGTATTTT. Translating it yields CSVTTNMDGLGTDTQYF.

The V gene is TRBV4-3, the J gene TRBJ2-7; 7 bases line up with TRBD1. V shed 4 bases and J 6 bases; nucleotides not matched to a gene: 6. Germline V CDR1 and CDR2: LGHNA, YSLEER. This CDR3 region has 13 residues. The CDR3 DNA reads as TGCGCCAGCAGCCGAGAGACAGGGCGCGAGCAGTACTTC. It yields the protein CASSRETGREQYF.

Only a few counts were recorded for this clonotype. The V and J genes are TRBV20-1 and TRBJ2-2; 8 bases line up with TRBD2. The trim removed 3 bases at V and 10 bases at J, leaving 13 bases unmatched. Germline CDR1 DFQATT, CDR2 SNEGSKA (reference sequence). CDR3 size: 15 residues. In DNA, the CDR3 is TGCAGTGCTAGTGCAAGGCTAGCGGGTTCGCCGGAGCTGTTTTTT. This codes for CSASARLAGSPELFF.

This clonotype has at least ten counts. The rearrangement links TRBV12-3 or TRBV12-4 to TRBJ1-5; a possible D gene is TRBD1 (6 bases). V was clipped by 2 bases and J by 4 bases, with 12 bases between them. The CDR3 is 15 residues long. CDR3 residues: CASSLRSRGNQPQHF. In DNA form, the CDR3 reads TGTGCCAGCAGTTTAAGGAGCAGGGGAAATCAGCCCCAGCATTTT.

This clonotype has only a few counts. The rearrangement links TRBV6-1 to TRBJ2-3; 11 positions match TRBD2. The CDR3 is 16 residues long. The J segment lost 4 bases and the V segment lost 4 bases, leaving 7 bases of the junction unmatched. CDR1 is MNHNS, CDR2 SASEGT, per germline. The CDR3 loop reads CASSALTSGVADTQYF. Here the CDR3 DNA reads TGTGCCAGCAGTGCCCTGACTAGCGGGGTTGCAGATACGCAGTATTTT.

This clonotype appeared a few times. The rearrangement links TRBV24-1 to TRBJ2-3, with D perhaps assigned TRBD1 or TRBD2 (5 bases each). V lost 2 bases, J lost 6 bases, and 20 bases lay in between. This CDR3 comprises 17 residues. CDR1 is KGHDR, CDR2 SFDVKD, per germline. In DNA, the CDR3 is TGTGCCACCAGTGATTCCCGACAGAACCGGGGCTCGGATACGCAGTATTTT. Its protein product is CATSDSRQNRGSDTQYF.

This clonotype was seen a handful of times. V usage is TRBV20-1 and J usage is TRBJ2-5; a possible D gene is TRBD1 (6 bases). Trimming stripped 1 base from V and 2 bases from J, with 11 bases between. The CDR3 covers 14 residues. Germline-derived CDR1 and CDR2 are DFQATT and SNEGSKA (reference sequence). This CDR3 reads CSARVSGQQETQYF. The CDR3 coding sequence is TGCAGTGCTAGAGTTTCAGGACAGCAAGAGACCCAGTACTTC.

The V call is TRBV4-1, the J call TRBJ2-1; TRBD2 matches at 9 bases. The CDR3 sequence is 16 residues long. V gave up 3 bases and J gave up 6 bases; unmatched junction bases: 9. Germline loops: CDR1 MGHRA, CDR2 YSYEKL. The CDR3 is CASSHRLAVPVNEQFF. In DNA form, the CDR3 reads TGCGCCAGCAGCCACCGACTAGCGGTACCGGTCAATGAGCAGTTCTTC.

This clonotype was seen ten or more times. The rearrangement links TRBV12-3 or TRBV12-4 to TRBJ2-1; 11 positions match TRBD1. The CDR3 has 17 residues. V was clipped by 2 bases and J by 7 bases; unmatched bases: 10. The CDR3 DNA sequence: TGTGCCAGCAGTTTATCCCTCGGACAGGGGGCAAAAAATGAGCAGTTCTTC. It yields the protein CASSLSLGQGAKNEQFF.

The sample holds a few counts of this clonotype. The genes are TRBV4-3 and TRBJ2-1, with D uncertain. Germline lookup yields CDR1 LGHNA and CDR2 YSLEER. The ends were cut back, 0 bases at V and 10 bases at J, with 13 bases in the middle. The CDR3 has 14 residues. CDR3 protein: CASSQDRVSLEQFF. CDR3 coding DNA: TGCGCCAGCAGCCAAGACCGCGTTAGCTTGGAGCAGTTCTTC.

V usage is TRBV2 and J usage is TRBJ2-1; D remains ambiguous. With 0 bases removed from V and 7 bases from J, the gap between germline ends came to 13 bases. Germline V gene lookup returns CDR1 SNHLY and CDR2 FYNNEI. CDR3 length: 15 residues. This CDR3 reads CASSEALFVVNEQFF. CDR3 nucleotide sequence: TGTGCCAGCAGTGAAGCCCTCTTCGTGGTAAATGAGCAGTTCTTC.

This clonotype came up a few times. This chain links TRBV29-1 with TRBJ1-1, with no clear D. The CDR3 is 10 amino acids. The V end was cut by 7 bases, the J end by 6 bases, with 9 bases between. Germline loops: CDR1 SQVTM, CDR2 ANQGSEA. The CDR3 DNA reads TGCAGCGCCCTGACCGCTGAAGCTTTCTTT. Protein sequence: CSALTAEAFF.

This clonotype was found a few times. The chain carries TRBV4-3 and TRBJ2-1; TRBD1 matches at 7 bases. J gave up 6 bases and V 3 bases, and 11 bases lay outside the gene matches. The CDR3 has 16 amino acids. Germline CDR1 and CDR2: LGHNA and YSLEER. The CDR3 sequence: CASSQADRVVANEQFF. For the CDR3, the DNA is TGCGCCAGCAGCCAGGCTGACAGGGTGGTGGCCAATGAGCAGTTCTTC.

This clonotype was picked up many times. This rearrangement joins TRBV5-6 to TRBJ1-1, with a weak D call TRBD1 (6 bases). Germline V gene data show CDR1 as SGHDT and CDR2 as YYEEEE. This CDR3 is built from 17 residues. The germline V and J ends were trimmed by 1 base and 2 bases, with 18 bases remaining between them. CDR3 region: CASSLRYRQDRNTEAFF. As DNA, the CDR3 is TGTGCCAGCAGCTTGCGTTATCGACAGGACCGAAACACTGAAGCTTTCTTT.

The J gene is TRBJ2-1, the V gene TRBV11-2, with D perhaps given as TRBD1 or TRBD2 (5 bases each). CDR1 and CDR2 from the germline V gene are SGHAT and FQNNGV. The CDR3 runs to 16 residues. Trimming pared 5 bases from V and 7 bases from J, leaving 21 bases between. The CDR3 DNA reads as TGTGCCAGCAGCCGCACCGGGACCAGCTACGGAAATGAGCAGTTCTTC. Its translation is CASSRTGTSYGNEQFF.

This chain uses TRBV9 with TRBJ2-7; D is perhaps TRBD2 (6 bases). Germline CDR1 reads SGDLS; CDR2 reads YYNGEE. The V and J ends lost 1 base and 6 bases respectively, with 29 bases between them. This CDR3 region has 19 residues. This CDR3 reads CASSVNYPLGSGRRGEQYF. For the CDR3, the DNA is TGTGCCAGCAGCGTAAACTACCCCCTTGGGAGCGGAAGGAGGGGCGAGCAGTACTTC.

This clonotype was observed a few times. The chain uses TRBV28 and TRBJ1-1; D remains ambiguous. Trimming shortened V by 1 base and J by 6 bases, and 9 bases separated the two germline ends. The germline V gene encodes CDR1 MDHEN and CDR2 SYDVKM. This CDR3 region has 13 residues. DNA for the CDR3: TGTGCCAGCAGTTTATTAGGGCAGCCTGAAGCTTTCTTT. The encoded protein is CASSLLGQPEAFF.

This clonotype was detected many times. The CDR3 protein is CATSDPHTDTQYF. The DNA of the CDR3 is TGTGCCACCAGTGATCCCCACACAGATACGCAGTATTTT. This rearrangement joins TRBV24-1 to TRBJ2-3; D remains ambiguous. Trimming shortened V by 3 bases and J by 2 bases, and 5 bases separated the two germline ends. This CDR3 region has 13 residues. Germline-derived CDR1 and CDR2 are KGHDR and SFDVKD.

CDR3 region: CASSPWGVAGGLGDTQYF. CDR3 coding DNA: TGTGCCAGCAGTCCATGGGGGGTAGCGGGGGGGCTGGGAGATACGCAGTATTTT. This rearrangement joins TRBV27 to TRBJ2-3; 11 bases agree with TRBD2. J was trimmed by 5 bases and V by 5 bases; bases with no gene match: 15. The CDR3 totals 18 residues. Germline values: CDR1 MNHEY, CDR2 SMNVEV (reference sequence).

The gene calls are TRBV21-1 and TRBJ2-7; the table names TRBD1, a call not compared with the DNA. TRBV21-1 constitutes a pseudogene. CDR3 length: 15 residues. The DNA for the CDR3 is TGTGCCAGCACCGACGTCGGCGCCTATAACCACGAGCAGTACTTC. Translating gives CASTDVGAYNHEQYF.